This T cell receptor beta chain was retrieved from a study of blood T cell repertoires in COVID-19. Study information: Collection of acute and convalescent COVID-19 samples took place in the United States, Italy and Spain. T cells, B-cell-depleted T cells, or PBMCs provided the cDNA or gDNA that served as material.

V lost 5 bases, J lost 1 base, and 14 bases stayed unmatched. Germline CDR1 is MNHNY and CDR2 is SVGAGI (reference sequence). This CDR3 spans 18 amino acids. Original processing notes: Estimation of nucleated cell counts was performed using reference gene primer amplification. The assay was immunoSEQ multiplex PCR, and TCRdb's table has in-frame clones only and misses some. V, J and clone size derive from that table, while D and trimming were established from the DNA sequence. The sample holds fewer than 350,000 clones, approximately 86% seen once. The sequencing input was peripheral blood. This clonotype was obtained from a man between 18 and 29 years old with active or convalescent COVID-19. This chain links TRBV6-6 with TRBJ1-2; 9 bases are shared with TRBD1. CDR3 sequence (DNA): TGTGCCAGCAGTCGGGCATATGTTCGGACAGGGGTTAACTATGGCTACACCTTC. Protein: CASSRAYVRTGVNYGYTF.